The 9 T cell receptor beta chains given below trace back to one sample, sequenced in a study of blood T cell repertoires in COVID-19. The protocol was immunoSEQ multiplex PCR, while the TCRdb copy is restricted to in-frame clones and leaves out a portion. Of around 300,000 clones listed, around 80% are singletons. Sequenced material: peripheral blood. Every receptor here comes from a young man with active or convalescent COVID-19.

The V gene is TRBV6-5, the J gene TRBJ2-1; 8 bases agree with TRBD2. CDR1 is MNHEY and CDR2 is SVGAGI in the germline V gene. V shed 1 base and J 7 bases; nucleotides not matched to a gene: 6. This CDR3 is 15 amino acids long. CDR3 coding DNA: TGTGCCAGCAGTTACTTCACTAGCGGAAGGAATGAGCAGTTCTTC. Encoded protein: CASSYFTSGRNEQFF.

CDR3 sequence reads: CASSYNTLDRDTEAFF. The CDR3 DNA sequence: TGTGCCAGCAGTTATAACACACTGGACAGGGACACTGAAGCTTTCTTT. The J gene is TRBJ1-1, the V gene TRBV6-5; TRBD1 agrees at 8 bases. V shed 3 bases, J shed 3 bases, and the junction held 9 bases outside the gene matches. The length of the CDR3 is 16 residues. Germline CDR1 reads MNHEY; CDR2 reads SVGAGI.

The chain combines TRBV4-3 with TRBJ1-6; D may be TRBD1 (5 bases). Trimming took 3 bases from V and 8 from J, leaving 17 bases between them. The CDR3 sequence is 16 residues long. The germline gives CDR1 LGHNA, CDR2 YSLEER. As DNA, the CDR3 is TGCGCCAGCAGCCAGGCCTCCGGGGGGGTCGATTCACCCCTCCACTTT. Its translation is CASSQASGGVDSPLHF.

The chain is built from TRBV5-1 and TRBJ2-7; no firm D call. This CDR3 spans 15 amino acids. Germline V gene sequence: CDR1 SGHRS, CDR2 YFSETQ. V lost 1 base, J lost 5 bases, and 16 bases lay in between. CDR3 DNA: TGCGCCAGCAGCTTGCAGTGGGCGTCCGCCGACGAGCAGTACTTC. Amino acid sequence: CASSLQWASADEQYF.

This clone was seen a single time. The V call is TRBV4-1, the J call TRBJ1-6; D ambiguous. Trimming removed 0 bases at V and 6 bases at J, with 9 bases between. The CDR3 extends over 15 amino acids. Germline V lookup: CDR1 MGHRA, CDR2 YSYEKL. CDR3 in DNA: TGCGCCAGCAGCCAAGAGACACCGCTTAATTCACCCCTCCACTTT. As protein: CASSQETPLNSPLHF.

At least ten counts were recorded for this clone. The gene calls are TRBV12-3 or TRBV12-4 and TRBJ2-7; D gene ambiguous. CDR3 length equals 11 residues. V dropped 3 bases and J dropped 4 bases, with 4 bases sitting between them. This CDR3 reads CASSFLYEQYF. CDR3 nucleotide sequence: TGTGCCAGCAGTTTTCTGTACGAGCAGTACTTC.

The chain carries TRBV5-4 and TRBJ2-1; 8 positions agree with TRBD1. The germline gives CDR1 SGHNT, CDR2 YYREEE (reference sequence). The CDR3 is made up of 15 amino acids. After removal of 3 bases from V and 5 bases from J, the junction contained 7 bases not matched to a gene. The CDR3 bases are TGTGCCAGCAGCTCAAGGACAGGGAGAGACAATGAGCAGTTCTTC. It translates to CASSSRTGRDNEQFF.

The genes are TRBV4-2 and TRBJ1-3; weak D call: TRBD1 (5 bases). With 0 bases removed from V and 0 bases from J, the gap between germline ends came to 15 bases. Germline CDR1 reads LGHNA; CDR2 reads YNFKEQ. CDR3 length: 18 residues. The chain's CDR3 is CASSQDWAGLLSGNTIYF. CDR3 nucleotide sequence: TGTGCCAGCAGCCAAGATTGGGCAGGGCTCCTCTCTGGAAACACCATATATTTT.

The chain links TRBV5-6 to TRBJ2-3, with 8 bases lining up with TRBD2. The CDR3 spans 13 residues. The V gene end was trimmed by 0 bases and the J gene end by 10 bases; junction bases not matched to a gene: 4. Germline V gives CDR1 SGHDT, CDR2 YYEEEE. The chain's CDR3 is CASSLASGGAQYF. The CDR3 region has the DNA TGTGCCAGCAGCTTGGCCAGCGGGGGAGCGCAGTATTTT.